This TCR beta chain was sequenced in a study of blood T cell repertoires in COVID-19. This clone has a single count. This table comes from immunoSEQ multiplex PCR, and its TCRdb copy is limited to in-frame clones, with some not included. Counted here are around 150,000 clones, about nine tenths occurring once; the ten biggest clones make up 18%. The sample was peripheral blood. The TCR originated in a man in his sixties with active or convalescent COVID-19.

CDR3 sequence reads: CASSLVGTGATGELFF. CDR3 DNA: TGTGCCAGCAGCTTAGTGGGGACAGGGGCCACCGGGGAGCTGTTTTTT. The V gene is TRBV11-2, the J gene TRBJ2-2; 10 bases line up with TRBD1. Germline V gene lookup returns CDR1 SGHAT and CDR2 FQNNGV. With 1 base clipped from V and 4 bases from J, the junction kept 3 bases outside the gene matches. This CDR3 contains 16 residues.